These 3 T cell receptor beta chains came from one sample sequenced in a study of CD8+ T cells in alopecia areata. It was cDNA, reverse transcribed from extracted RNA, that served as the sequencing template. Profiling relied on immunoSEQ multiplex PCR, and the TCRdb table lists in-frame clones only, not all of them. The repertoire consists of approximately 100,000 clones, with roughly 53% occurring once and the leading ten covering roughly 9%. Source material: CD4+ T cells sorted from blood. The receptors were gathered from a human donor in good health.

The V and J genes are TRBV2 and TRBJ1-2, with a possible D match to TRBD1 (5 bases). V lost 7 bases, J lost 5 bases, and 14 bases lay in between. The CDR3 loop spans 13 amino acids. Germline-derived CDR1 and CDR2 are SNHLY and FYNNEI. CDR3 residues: CASKQELGYGYTF. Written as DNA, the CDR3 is TGTGCCAGCAAACAGGAGCTAGGGTATGGCTACACCTTC. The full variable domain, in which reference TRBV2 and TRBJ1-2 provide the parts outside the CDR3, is EPEVTQTPSHQVTQMGQEVILRCVPISNHLYFYWYRQILGQKVEFLVSFYNNEISEKSEIFDDQFSVERPDGSNFTLKIRSTKLEDSAMYFCASKQELGYGYTFGSGTRLTVV.

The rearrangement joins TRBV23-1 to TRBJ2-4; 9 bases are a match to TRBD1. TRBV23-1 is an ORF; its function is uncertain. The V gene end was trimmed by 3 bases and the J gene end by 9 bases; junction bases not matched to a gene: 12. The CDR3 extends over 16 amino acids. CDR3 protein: CASSQREQGATGIQYF. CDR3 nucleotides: TGCGCCAGCAGTCAGCGGGAACAGGGGGCTACGGGCATTCAGTACTTC.

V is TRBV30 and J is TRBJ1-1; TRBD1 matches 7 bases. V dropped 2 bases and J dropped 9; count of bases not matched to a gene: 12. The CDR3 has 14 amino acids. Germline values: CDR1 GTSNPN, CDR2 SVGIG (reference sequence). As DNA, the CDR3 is TGTGCCTGGAGTCGCCGGATTATGACAGGGCAAGCTTTCTTT. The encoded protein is CAWSRRIMTGQAFF.